Following are 3 T cell receptor beta chains from one sample sequenced in a study of T cells after yellow fever vaccination (dated by TCRdb to the late 2010s). Read against the paper, the sample's treatment or condition label means: live attenuated yellow fever vaccine strain. Library preparation employed 5' RACE. Sequencer: Illumina HiSeq 2500. TCRdb reanalyzed the raw reads on its own, using fastp at Q25 for trimming and MiXCR for clone calling, and kept in-frame beta chains. Each CDR3 protein appears once, grouped with its most common genes and DNA. The sample table contains 450,000 to 550,000 distinct CDR3 sequences; only one count was recorded for 20% to 25% of them. About a sixth of the sample is in the top ten clones. Specimen: PBMCs, collected approximately 22 days after the first yellow fever vaccination. Receptors were obtained from a man between 18 and 29 years old who received the YFV17D yellow fever vaccine.

This clonotype was recorded a few times. J is TRBJ1-1 and V is TRBV10-3, with a weak D call TRBD1 (5 bases). Deletions cut 0 bases from V and 0 bases from J, with 14 bases between. The CDR3 runs 17 residues. Per germline, CDR1 ENHRY and CDR2 SYGVKD. Here the CDR3 DNA reads TGTGCCATCAGTGAGTCTCCCGTGGGCAGGGTGAACACTGAAGCTTTCTTT. As protein: CAISESPVGRVNTEAFF.

This clonotype has a count of ten or more. The chain combines TRBV27 with TRBJ2-7; 8 positions agree with TRBD1. This CDR3 spans 14 amino acids. The V gene end was trimmed by 5 bases and the J gene end by 6 bases; junction bases not matched to a gene: 9. CDR1 MNHEY and CDR2 SMNVEV come from the germline V gene (reference sequence). CDR3 amino acids: CASSRRQGLGEQYV. Written as DNA, the CDR3 is TGTGCCAGCAGTCGCCGACAGGGGCTTGGCGAGCAGTACGTC.

The chain employs TRBV5-1 and TRBJ1-1; TRBD1 matches at 7 bases. From germline, CDR1 is SGHRS and CDR2 YFSETQ. CDR3 size: 14 residues. V dropped 5 bases and J dropped 4; count of bases not matched to a gene: 8. The CDR3 region has the DNA TGCGCCAGCAGGGGTGACAGGGCGGCCACTGAAGCTTTCTTT. It translates to CASRGDRAATEAFF.